This entry features one T cell receptor beta chain sequence. This clonotype appeared many times. What this receptor recognizes is not known. Base quality data are lacking; no much larger clone is found one base away. Full-length TCR variable regions were amplified by 5' RACE PCR using constant-region reverse primers, and then by semi-nested PCR using Nested Universal Primer A. The ReliaPrep RNA Cell Miniprep System was used to extract total RNA, which was then reverse transcribed into 5'RACE-ready cDNA with the SMARTer RACE 5'/3' Kit. Multiplex adaptors were used to barcode the full-length TCR alpha and beta libraries, which were then sequenced on an Illumina MiSeq. Turning to the authors' computational methods: For each of nine subset-tissue groups, sequencing data from the five patients were pooled, and the groups were compared by unsupervised clustering of TCR gene usage. The Morisita-Horn index, with shared sequences weighted by their contribution to each repertoire, was used to calculate repertoire similarity. The public reads were reanalyzed by TCRdb: fastp trimming at Q25, MiXCR alignment, in-frame beta chains only. When rows share a CDR3 protein, they turn into one entry using the most common DNA and genes. TCRdb's processing, not the study's, gives the V and J calls here. Counted in this sample were roughly 45,000 distinct CDR3 sequences; 22% of them appeared once. The top ten clonotypes cover around 4% of the sample.

CD4+CD25+CD127-/low cells were isolated as Tregs. Tregs, naive and memory CD4+ T cells from tumor, blood and ipsilateral draining lymph nodes of a handful of breast cancer patients underwent full-length TCR alpha and beta sequencing. Tumor tissue, along with lymph nodes from ipsilateral axillary dissection, was perfused with PBS, minced, and then digested using collagenase I and hyaluronidase. Ficoll density gradient centrifugation was used to isolate mononuclear cells from lymph nodes or from 50 ml of peripheral blood. A purity exceeding 90% was confirmed by FACS for the sorted cell populations. These data originate in a study (dated by TCRdb to about 2015). For the wider study: Whether tumor-infiltrating Tregs in breast cancer are recruited from blood Tregs or converted in situ from other CD4+ T cell subsets was tested. General findings and caveats noted by the study authors: The TCR alpha and beta sequences of tumor-infiltrating Tregs showed the greatest overlap with tumor naive CD4+ T cells, followed by blood naive CD4+ T cells. The validation in the larger cohort was limited to a single TCR beta V-J rearrangement instead of whole repertoires. In terms of TCR gene usage, tumor memory CD4+ T cells clustered together with blood and lymph node memory CD4+ cells, as well as with lymph node naive CD4+ cells.

The trim is 2 bases for V and 7 bases for J, with a gap of 8 bases between the germline ends. The CDR3 covers 12 residues, taking in both the cysteine and the phenylalanine. The DNA shown is the 36-base CDR3, in frame from base 1. The germline V gene encodes CDR1 DFQATT and CDR2 SNEGSKA (reference sequence). The specimen sequenced was Tregs sorted from a lymph node. The receptor was derived from a female donor with breast cancer. The receptor chain draws on TRBV20-1 and TRBJ1-4, with TRBD1 as a weak D call on 5 bases. The CDR3 reads as follows: CSARQGGEKLFF. The DNA reads as follows: TGCAGTGCTAGACAGGGTGGTGAAAAACTGTTTTTT.